A single sample gave rise to the 26 T cell receptor beta chains below, sequenced in a study of OX40 agonist ivuxolimab in advanced cancers. Preparation of the library involved the immunoSEQ multiplex PCR assay. TCRdb took over this immuneACCESS table, retaining in-frame rearrangements with V and J assigned. Such tables are incomplete; in checked studies, under half of the missing clones stem from an unresolved V gene, and the remainder is unexplained. This sample is represented by roughly 64,000 clones; roughly 80% of them were singletons. Jointly, the top ten make up around 5% of the sample. The material sequenced was CD4+ or CD8+ T cells sorted from blood, taken in a trial of the OX40 agonist ivuxolimab. These receptor sequences come from an adult with an advanced solid tumor such as melanoma, head and neck, liver or kidney cancer.

CDR3 nucleotides: TGTGCCAGCAGCGTAGAAGCGGGAGACTCCTACGAGCAGTACTTC. It codes for CASSVEAGDSYEQYF. The chain employs TRBV9 and TRBJ2-5, with 8 bases aligning to TRBD2. The J call may be mistaken, given a closer DNA end match to TRBJ2-7. Germline-derived CDR1 and CDR2 are SGDLS and YYNGEE. CDR3 length equals 15 residues.

This sequence joins TRBV19 and TRBJ1-2; D is uncertain. The CDR3 sequence is 15 residues long. The germline gives CDR1 LNHDA, CDR2 SQIVND (reference sequence). V was pared by 7 bases and J by 3 bases, with 18 bases between. DNA for the CDR3: TGTGCCAGTAAGGCGAACCGGGCAAGCGACTATGGCTACACCTTC. It codes for CASKANRASDYGYTF.

The rearrangement joins TRBV5-1 to TRBJ2-1; 11 bases map to TRBD2. Germline assignment: CDR1 SGHRS and CDR2 YFSETQ. With 4 bases clipped from V and 7 bases from J, the junction kept 7 bases outside the gene matches. This CDR3 region has 15 residues. The CDR3 protein is CASSPTSGSPNEQFF. The CDR3 bases are TGCGCCAGCAGCCCAACTAGCGGGAGTCCAAATGAGCAGTTCTTC. Drawing the rest from reference TRBV5-1 and TRBJ2-1, the complete variable domain is KAGVTQTPRYLIKTRGQQVTLSCSPISGHRSVSWYQQTPGQGLQFLFEYFSETQRNKGNFPGRFSGRQFSNSRSEMNVSTLELGDSALYLCASSPTSGSPNEQFFGPGTRLTVL.

The CDR3 sequence is CASMRGGTGGEETQYF. The CDR3 bases are TGCGCCAGCATGAGAGGGGGGACAGGGGGCGAAGAGACCCAGTACTTC. J is TRBJ2-5 and V is TRBV5-1; 12 bases fit TRBD1. J lost 3 bases, V lost 6 bases, and 9 bases had no gene match. This CDR3 has 16 residues. The germline V gene has CDR1 SGHRS and CDR2 YFSETQ.

This clone is medium-sized by share. V gene TRBV2 combines with J gene TRBJ2-7, with 11 bases aligning to TRBD1. The CDR3 sequence is 13 residues long. Germline V gene lookup returns CDR1 SNHLY and CDR2 FYNNEI. The ends lost 6 bases at V and 7 bases at J; junction bases unmatched: 5. The CDR3 loop reads CASSGQGAGEQYF. In DNA form, the CDR3 reads TGTGCCAGCAGCGGACAGGGGGCGGGGGAGCAGTACTTC.

This sequence joins TRBV2 and TRBJ1-2, with D uncertain. The V gene lost 8 bases and the J gene lost 6 bases, with 19 bases spanning the gap. The CDR3 length is 14 residues. Germline loops: CDR1 SNHLY, CDR2 FYNNEI. The CDR3 here is CASGVSGRTHGYTF. CDR3 in DNA: TGTGCCAGCGGTGTATCGGGCCGTACCCATGGCTACACCTTC.

The J gene is TRBJ1-6, the V gene TRBV11-2; the D gene is possibly TRBD1 (5 bases). Germline CDR1 SGHAT, CDR2 FQNNGV. The CDR3 length is 16 residues. V was trimmed by 1 base and J by 7 bases, leaving 14 bases between them. The CDR3 sequence is CASSLGALQGNSPLHF. For the CDR3, the DNA is TGTGCCAGCAGCTTAGGTGCATTGCAGGGAAATTCACCCCTCCACTTT.

This chain uses TRBV11-3 with TRBJ2-7, with D maybe TRBD1 (5 bases). The CDR3 is made up of 12 amino acids. V lost 3 bases to trimming and J lost 5 bases, with 8 bases between them. In germline, CDR1 is SGHNT, CDR2 YENEEA. The CDR3 region is CASSFLGDEQYF. The CDR3 nucleotides read TGTGCCAGCAGCTTTCTAGGGGACGAGCAGTACTTC.

This sequence joins TRBV15 and TRBJ1-6; 10 bases match TRBD1. V gave up 0 bases and J gave up 10 bases; unmatched junction bases: 6. This CDR3 is built from 16 residues. Germline V gives CDR1 LNHNV, CDR2 YYDKDF (reference sequence). CDR3 region: CATSREDRGLGSPLHF. DNA of the CDR3: TGTGCCACCAGCAGAGAAGACAGGGGGCTGGGGTCACCCCTCCACTTT.

The chain combines TRBV10-3 with TRBJ1-3; D ambiguous. V lost 0 bases and J lost 5, with 11 bases in between. The CDR3 loop spans 15 amino acids. Germline V CDR1 and CDR2: ENHRY, SYGVKD. As DNA, the CDR3 is TGTGCCATCAGTGAGTCGAGCGTTAGAAGAAACACCATATATTTT. It yields the protein CAISESSVRRNTIYF.

The J gene is TRBJ1-2, the V gene TRBV7-8, with a possible D match to TRBD1 (5 bases). Per germline, CDR1 SGHVS and CDR2 FQNEAQ. Trimming removed 1 base at V and 7 bases at J, with 16 bases between. This CDR3 has 15 residues. In DNA, the CDR3 is TGTGCCAGCAGCTTAGTTCGGCGGACACTTGCTGGCTACACCTTC. Amino acid sequence: CASSLVRRTLAGYTF.

The chain employs TRBV11-3 and TRBJ2-7; D is perhaps TRBD2 (6 bases). V shed 6 bases and J shed 1 base, with 13 bases lying between them. Germline V gives CDR1 SGHNT, CDR2 YENEEA. There are 14 residues in the CDR3. CDR3 bases: TGTGCCAGCAGTAAAGGACGGGGGTCCTACGAGCAGTACTTC. Translation gives CASSKGRGSYEQYF.

This sequence joins TRBV6-4 and TRBJ2-3; no clear D gene. The CDR3 consists of 14 residues. V lost 2 bases and J lost 0, with 6 bases in between. The V gene's germline CDR1 is MRHNA and CDR2 SNTAGT. CDR3 nucleotides: TGTGCCAGCAGTGACGGGGTTAGCACAGATACGCAGTATTTT. Translated, it gives CASSDGVSTDTQYF.

The V gene is TRBV12-5, the J gene TRBJ2-3; unclear D gene. Germline lookup yields CDR1 LGHNT and CDR2 FRNRAP. The V end lost 1 base, the J end lost 0 bases, and 2 bases lay between the germline ends. The CDR3 has 13 amino acids. CDR3 region: CASGLGSTDTQYF. The CDR3 DNA sequence: TGTGCTAGTGGTTTGGGGAGCACAGATACGCAGTATTTT.

This clone was seen at least ten times. V gene TRBV2 combines with J gene TRBJ2-1; D might be TRBD2 (5 bases). CDR1 SNHLY and CDR2 FYNNEI come from the germline V gene. CDR3 length: 16 amino acids. The germline V and J ends were trimmed by 6 bases and 0 bases, with 15 bases remaining between them. The CDR3 bases are TGTGCCAGCAGCAACACCGTGACTAACTCCTACAATGAGCAGTTCTTC. It codes for CASSNTVTNSYNEQFF. Combining the CDR3 with reference TRBV2 and TRBJ2-1 gives the whole variable domain EPEVTQTPSHQVTQMGQEVILRCVPISNHLYFYWYRQILGQKVEFLVSFYNNEISEKSEIFDDQFSVERPDGSNFTLKIRSTKLEDSAMYFCASSNTVTNSYNEQFFGPGTRLTVL.

The rearrangement joins TRBV5-8 to TRBJ2-5, with D unresolved. The CDR3 has 13 residues. V shed 4 bases and J shed 4 bases, with 11 bases lying between them. CDR1 and CDR2 from the germline V gene are SGHTS and YDEGEE. The CDR3 DNA follows: TGTGCCAGCAGCACAACTACGGGAGAGACCCAGTACTTC. It is translated as CASSTTTGETQYF.

There are a few counts of this clone. The CDR3 coding sequence is TGTGCCAGCAGCTCCCGACCCGAGGGCACTGAAGCTTTCTTT. As protein: CASSSRPEGTEAFF. The chain carries TRBV11-3 and TRBJ1-1; D is ambiguous. V lost 4 bases and J lost 4, with 13 bases in between. Germline loops: CDR1 SGHNT, CDR2 YENEEA. The CDR3 covers 14 residues.

V is TRBV30 and J is TRBJ2-1; D perhaps matches TRBD1 (6 bases). The CDR3 runs 12 residues. Germline V CDR1 and CDR2: GTSNPN, SVGIG (reference sequence). Trimming cost V 0 bases and J 10 bases, with 10 bases left between them. CDR3 region: CAWSVDQGEQFF. CDR3 DNA: TGTGCCTGGAGTGTAGACCAGGGGGAGCAGTTCTTC.

This chain joins TRBV14 and TRBJ2-7; D perhaps matches TRBD2 (5 bases). The germline V and J ends were trimmed by 1 base and 2 bases, with 6 bases remaining between them. The CDR3 is 13 amino acids. Germline lookup yields CDR1 SGHDN and CDR2 FVKESK. The CDR3 DNA reads as TGTGCCAGCAGCCAAGCGGGAACCTACGAGCAGTACTTC. Its translation: CASSQAGTYEQYF.

The gene calls are TRBV19 and TRBJ1-3, with D perhaps matching TRBD1 (5 bases). Germline V gene lookup returns CDR1 LNHDA and CDR2 SQIVND (reference sequence). V lost 5 bases to trimming and J lost 0 bases, with 14 bases between them. The CDR3 is 16 amino acids. The CDR3 region is CASSLSRDGSGNTIYF. CDR3 nucleotide sequence: TGTGCCAGTAGTCTCAGCCGGGACGGCTCTGGAAACACCATATATTTT.

V and J are TRBV9 and TRBJ2-7, with 8 bases identical to TRBD1. Germline V gives CDR1 SGDLS, CDR2 YYNGEE. The CDR3 contains 15 residues. The J segment lost 3 bases and the V segment lost 3 bases, leaving 8 bases of the junction unmatched. CDR3 sequence (DNA): TGTGCCAGCAGCGGAGGACAGGGATTGAACTACGAGCAGTACTTC. Protein: CASSGGQGLNYEQYF.

CDR3: CASSTRSSYEQYF. CDR3 in DNA: TGTGCCAGTAGTACCAGGAGCTCCTACGAGCAGTACTTC. The chain combines TRBV7-9 with TRBJ2-7; D uncertain. Trimming stripped 9 bases from V and 0 bases from J, with 12 bases between. The CDR3 has 13 residues. The V gene's germline CDR1 is SEHNR and CDR2 FQNEAQ (reference sequence). Drawing the rest from reference TRBV7-9 and TRBJ2-7, the complete variable domain is DTGVSQNPRHKITKRGQNVTFRCDPISEHNRLYWYRQTLGQGPEFLTYFQNEAQLEKSRLLSDRFSAERPKGSFSTLEIQRTEQGDSAMYLCASSTRSSYEQYFGPGTRLTVT.

The chain combines TRBV5-8 with TRBJ2-7; 12 nucleotides line up with TRBD2. The CDR3 has 15 residues. Germline loops: CDR1 SGHTS, CDR2 YDEGEE. With 3 bases clipped from V and 1 base from J, the junction kept 2 bases outside the gene matches. As DNA, the CDR3 is TGTGCCAGCAGCTCAGGACTAGCGGGGTCCTACGAGCAGTACTTC. It specifies CASSSGLAGSYEQYF.

The rearrangement joins TRBV7-2 to TRBJ2-2; weak D call: TRBD1 (6 bases). The ends were cut back, 7 bases at V and 8 bases at J, with 23 bases in the middle. CDR1 SGHTA and CDR2 FQGNSA come from the germline V gene. The CDR3 is 16 residues long. The CDR3 DNA reads TGTGCCAGCACCAGGCAGCCCGGGATGGGGGCTGGGGAGCTGTTTTTT. Amino acid sequence: CASTRQPGMGAGELFF.

This clone was seen only a few times. The chain employs TRBV5-1 and TRBJ1-5, with 8 bases matching TRBD1. This CDR3 contains 15 residues. Trimming cost V 3 bases and J 1 base; bases outside gene matches: 3. Looked up from germline, CDR1 is SGHRS and CDR2 is YFSETQ. CDR3 region: CASSSQGASNQPQHF. Here the CDR3 DNA reads TGCGCCAGCAGCTCTCAGGGGGCCAGCAATCAGCCCCAGCATTTT.

The V call is TRBV6-5, the J call TRBJ2-5, with D perhaps given as TRBD1 or TRBD2 (5 bases each). The CDR3 is made up of 16 amino acids. Trimming took 1 base from V and 4 from J, leaving 16 bases between them. From germline, CDR1 is MNHEY and CDR2 SVGAGI. CDR3 in DNA: TGTGCCAGCAGTTACTGGGGCGGGTTTGGAGCAGAGACCCAGTACTTC. It translates to CASSYWGGFGAETQYF.